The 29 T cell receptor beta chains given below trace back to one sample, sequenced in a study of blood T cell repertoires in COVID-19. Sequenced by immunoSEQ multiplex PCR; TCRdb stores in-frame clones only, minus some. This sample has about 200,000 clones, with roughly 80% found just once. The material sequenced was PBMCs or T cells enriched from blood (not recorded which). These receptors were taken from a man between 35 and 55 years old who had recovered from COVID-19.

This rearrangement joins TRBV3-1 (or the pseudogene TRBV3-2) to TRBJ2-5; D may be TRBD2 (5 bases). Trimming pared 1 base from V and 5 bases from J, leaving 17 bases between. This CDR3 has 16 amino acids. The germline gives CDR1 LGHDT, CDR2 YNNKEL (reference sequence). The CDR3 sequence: CASSQVGLLGGETQYF. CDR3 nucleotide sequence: TGTGCCAGCAGCCAAGTGGGCCTACTAGGCGGGGAGACCCAGTACTTC.

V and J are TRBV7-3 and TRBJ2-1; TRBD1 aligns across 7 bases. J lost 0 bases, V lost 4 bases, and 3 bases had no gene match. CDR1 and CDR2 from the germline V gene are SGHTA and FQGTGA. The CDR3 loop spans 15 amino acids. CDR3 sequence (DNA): TGTGCCAGCAGCTCGGACAGGAGCTCCTACAATGAGCAGTTCTTC. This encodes CASSSDRSSYNEQFF.

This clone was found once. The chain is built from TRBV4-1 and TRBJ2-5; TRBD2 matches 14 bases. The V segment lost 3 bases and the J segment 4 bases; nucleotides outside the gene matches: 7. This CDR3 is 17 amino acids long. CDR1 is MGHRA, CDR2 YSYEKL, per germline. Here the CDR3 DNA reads TGCGCCAGCAGCCACCGACTAGCGGGGGGGCCGGGAGAGACCCAGTACTTC. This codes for CASSHRLAGGPGETQYF.

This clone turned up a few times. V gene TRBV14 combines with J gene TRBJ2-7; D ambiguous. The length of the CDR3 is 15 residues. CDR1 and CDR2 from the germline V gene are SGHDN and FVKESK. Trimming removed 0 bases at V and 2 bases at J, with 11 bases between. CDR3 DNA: TGTGCCAGCAGCCAAGAATCTCAGGCCACCTACGAGCAGTACTTC. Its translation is CASSQESQATYEQYF.

The CDR3 nucleotides are TGCAGCGTTGAGCCTCGCCCTACCTTGGGCATGAACACTGAAGCTTTCTTT. Residues: CSVEPRPTLGMNTEAFF. The chain recombines TRBV29-1 with TRBJ1-1; D is undetermined. The V gene lost 3 bases and the J gene lost 0 bases, with 20 bases spanning the gap. There are 17 residues in the CDR3. CDR1 and CDR2 from the germline V gene are SQVTM and ANQGSEA.

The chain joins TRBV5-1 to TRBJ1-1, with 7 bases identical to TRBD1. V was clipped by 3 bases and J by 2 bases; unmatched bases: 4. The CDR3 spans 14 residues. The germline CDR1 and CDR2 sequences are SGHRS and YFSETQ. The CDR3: CASSSGQYNTEAFF. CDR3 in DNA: TGCGCCAGCAGCTCGGGACAGTACAACACTGAAGCTTTCTTT. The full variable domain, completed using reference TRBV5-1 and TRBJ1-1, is KAGVTQTPRYLIKTRGQQVTLSCSPISGHRSVSWYQQTPGQGLQFLFEYFSETQRNKGNFPGRFSGRQFSNSRSEMNVSTLELGDSALYLCASSSGQYNTEAFFGQGTRLTVV.

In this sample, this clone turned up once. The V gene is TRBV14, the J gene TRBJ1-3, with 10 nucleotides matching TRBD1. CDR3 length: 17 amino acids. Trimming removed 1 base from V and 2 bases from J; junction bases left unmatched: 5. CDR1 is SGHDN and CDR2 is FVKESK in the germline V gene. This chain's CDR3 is CASSQGWGQGTGNTIYF. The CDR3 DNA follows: TGTGCCAGCAGCCAAGGATGGGGACAGGGGACTGGAAACACCATATATTTT. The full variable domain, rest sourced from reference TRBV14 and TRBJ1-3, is EAGVTQFPSHSVIEKGQTVTLRCDPISGHDNLYWYRRVMGKEIKFLLHFVKESKQDESGMPNNRFLAERTGGTYSTLKVQPAELEDSGVYFCASSQGWGQGTGNTIYFGEGSWLTVV.

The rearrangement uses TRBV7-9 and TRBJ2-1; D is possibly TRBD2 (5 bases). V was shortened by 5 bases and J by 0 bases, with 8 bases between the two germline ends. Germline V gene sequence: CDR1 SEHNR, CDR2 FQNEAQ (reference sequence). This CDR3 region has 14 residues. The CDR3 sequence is CASSLTSSYNEQFF. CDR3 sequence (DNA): TGTGCCAGCAGCCTCACTAGCTCCTACAATGAGCAGTTCTTC.

This chain's CDR3 is CASSHQGAVGTEAFF. CDR3 nucleotide sequence: TGTGCCAGCAGCCACCAGGGGGCAGTCGGGACTGAAGCTTTCTTT. The chain employs TRBV4-2 and TRBJ1-1; 8 bases agree with TRBD1. CDR3 length: 15 amino acids. CDR1 and CDR2 (germline): LGHNA, YNFKEQ. V lost 3 bases to trimming and J lost 5 bases; unmatched junction nucleotides: 8.

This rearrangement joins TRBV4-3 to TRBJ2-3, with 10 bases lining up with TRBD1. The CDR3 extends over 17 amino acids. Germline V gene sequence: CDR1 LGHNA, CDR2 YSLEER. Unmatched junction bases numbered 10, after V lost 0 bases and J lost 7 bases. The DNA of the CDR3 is TGCGCCAGCAGCCAAGATGACAGGGGGCGGGTGGGGAATACGCAGTATTTT. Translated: CASSQDDRGRVGNTQYF.

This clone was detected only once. CDR3 nucleotide sequence: TGTGCCAGCAGTGAACAGGGCCACGAGCAGTACTTC. It encodes CASSEQGHEQYF. The chain recombines TRBV6-1 with TRBJ2-7; D is perhaps TRBD1 (5 bases). From germline, CDR1 is MNHNS and CDR2 SASEGT. Trimming stripped 2 bases from V and 5 bases from J, with 7 bases between. The CDR3 length is 12 residues.

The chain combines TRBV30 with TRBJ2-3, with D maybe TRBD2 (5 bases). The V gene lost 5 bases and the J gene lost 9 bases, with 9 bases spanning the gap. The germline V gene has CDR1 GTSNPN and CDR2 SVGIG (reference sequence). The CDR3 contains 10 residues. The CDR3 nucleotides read TGTGCCTGGGGTGGGAGAACGCAGTATTTT. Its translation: CAWGGRTQYF.

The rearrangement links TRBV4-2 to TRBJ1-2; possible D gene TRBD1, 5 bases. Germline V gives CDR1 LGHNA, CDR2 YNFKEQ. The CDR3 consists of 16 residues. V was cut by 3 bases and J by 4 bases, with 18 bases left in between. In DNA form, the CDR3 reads TGTGCCAGCAGCCAGGACGCGGGGGGAAGAGGCTATGGCTACACCTTC. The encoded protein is CASSQDAGGRGYGYTF.

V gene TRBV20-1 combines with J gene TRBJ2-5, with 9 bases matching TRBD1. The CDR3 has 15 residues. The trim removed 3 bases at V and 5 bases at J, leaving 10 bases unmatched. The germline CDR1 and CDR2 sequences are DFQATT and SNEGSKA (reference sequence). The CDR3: CSASDRGTAGETQYF. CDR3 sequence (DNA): TGCAGTGCTAGTGACAGGGGGACGGCCGGGGAGACCCAGTACTTC.

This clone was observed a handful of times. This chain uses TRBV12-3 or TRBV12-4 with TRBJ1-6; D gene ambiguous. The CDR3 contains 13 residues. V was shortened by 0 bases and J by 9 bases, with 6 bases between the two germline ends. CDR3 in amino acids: CASSLAGGSPLHF. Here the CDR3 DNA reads TGTGCCAGCAGTTTAGCAGGCGGTTCACCCCTCCACTTT.

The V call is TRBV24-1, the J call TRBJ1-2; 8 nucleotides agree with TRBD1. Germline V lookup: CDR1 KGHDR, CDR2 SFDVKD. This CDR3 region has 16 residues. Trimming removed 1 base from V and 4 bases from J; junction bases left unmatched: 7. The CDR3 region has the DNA TGTGCCACCAGTGATTTAGCGGCAGGGGGCGTCTATGGCTACACCTTC. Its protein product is CATSDLAAGGVYGYTF.

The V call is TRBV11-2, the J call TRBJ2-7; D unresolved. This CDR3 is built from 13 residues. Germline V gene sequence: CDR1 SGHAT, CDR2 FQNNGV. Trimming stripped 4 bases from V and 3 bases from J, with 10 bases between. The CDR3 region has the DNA TGTGCCAGCAGCTCGACACCGAGCTACGAGCAGTACTTC. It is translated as CASSSTPSYEQYF.

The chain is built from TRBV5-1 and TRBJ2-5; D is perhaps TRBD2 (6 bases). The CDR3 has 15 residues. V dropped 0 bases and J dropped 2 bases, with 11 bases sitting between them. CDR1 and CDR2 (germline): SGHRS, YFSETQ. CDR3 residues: CASSLAAGLQETQYF. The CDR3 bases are TGCGCCAGCAGCTTGGCGGCGGGGCTACAAGAGACCCAGTACTTC.

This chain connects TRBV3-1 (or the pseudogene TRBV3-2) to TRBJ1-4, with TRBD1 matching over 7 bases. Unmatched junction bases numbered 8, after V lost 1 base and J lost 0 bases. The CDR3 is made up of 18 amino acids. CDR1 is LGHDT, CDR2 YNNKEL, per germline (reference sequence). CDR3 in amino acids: CASSQGEGAPATNEKLFF. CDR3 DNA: TGTGCCAGCAGCCAAGGAGAGGGGGCGCCCGCAACTAATGAAAAACTGTTTTTT.

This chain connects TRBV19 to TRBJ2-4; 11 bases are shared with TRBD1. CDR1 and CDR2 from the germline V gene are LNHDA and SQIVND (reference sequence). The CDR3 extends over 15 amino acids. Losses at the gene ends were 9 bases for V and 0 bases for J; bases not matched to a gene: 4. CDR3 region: CASKGTGGAKNIQYF. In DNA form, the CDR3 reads TGTGCCAGCAAAGGGACAGGGGGAGCCAAAAACATTCAGTACTTC.

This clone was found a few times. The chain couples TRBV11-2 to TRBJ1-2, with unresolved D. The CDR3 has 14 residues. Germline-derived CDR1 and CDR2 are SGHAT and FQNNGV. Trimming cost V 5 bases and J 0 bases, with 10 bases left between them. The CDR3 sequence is CASSPQVTNYGYTF. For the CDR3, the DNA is TGTGCCAGCAGCCCTCAGGTGACTAACTATGGCTACACCTTC.

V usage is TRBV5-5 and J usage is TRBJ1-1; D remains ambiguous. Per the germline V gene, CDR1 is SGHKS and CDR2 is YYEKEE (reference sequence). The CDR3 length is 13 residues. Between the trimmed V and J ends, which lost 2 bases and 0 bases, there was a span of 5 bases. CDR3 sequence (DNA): TGTGCCAGCAGCTTTAACTTGAACACTGAAGCTTTCTTT. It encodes CASSFNLNTEAFF.

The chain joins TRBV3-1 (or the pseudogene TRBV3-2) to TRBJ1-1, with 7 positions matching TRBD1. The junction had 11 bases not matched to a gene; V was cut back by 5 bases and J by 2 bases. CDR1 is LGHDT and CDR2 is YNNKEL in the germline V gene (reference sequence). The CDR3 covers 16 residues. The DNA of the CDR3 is TGTGCCAGCAGCTCGATACTAATAGGGGGCAACACTGAAGCTTTCTTT. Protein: CASSSILIGGNTEAFF.

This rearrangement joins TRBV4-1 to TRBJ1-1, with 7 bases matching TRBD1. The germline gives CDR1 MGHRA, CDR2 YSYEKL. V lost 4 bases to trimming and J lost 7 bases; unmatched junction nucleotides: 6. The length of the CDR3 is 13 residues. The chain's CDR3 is CASSPRDSYEAFF. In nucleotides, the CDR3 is TGCGCCAGCAGCCCCCGGGACAGCTATGAAGCTTTCTTT.

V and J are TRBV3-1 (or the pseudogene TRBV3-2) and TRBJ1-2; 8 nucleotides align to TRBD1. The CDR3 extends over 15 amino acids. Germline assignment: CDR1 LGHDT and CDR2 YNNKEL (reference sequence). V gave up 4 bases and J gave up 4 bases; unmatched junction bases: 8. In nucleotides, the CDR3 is TGTGCCAGCAGCCGGTCAGGGGGCCAGGCCTATGGCTACACCTTC. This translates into CASSRSGGQAYGYTF.

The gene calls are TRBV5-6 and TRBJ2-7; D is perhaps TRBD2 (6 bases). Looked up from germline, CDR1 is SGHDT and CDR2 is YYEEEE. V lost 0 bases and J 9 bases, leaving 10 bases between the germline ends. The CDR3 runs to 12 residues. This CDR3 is CASSLGEVGQYF. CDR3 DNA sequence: TGTGCCAGCAGCTTGGGGGAGGTAGGGCAGTACTTC.

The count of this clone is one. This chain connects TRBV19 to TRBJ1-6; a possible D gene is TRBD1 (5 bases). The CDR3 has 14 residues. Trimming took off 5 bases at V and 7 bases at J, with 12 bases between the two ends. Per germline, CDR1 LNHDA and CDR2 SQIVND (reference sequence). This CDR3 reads CASSSQARNSPLHF. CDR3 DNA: TGTGCCAGTAGTTCACAGGCCAGAAATTCACCCCTCCACTTT.

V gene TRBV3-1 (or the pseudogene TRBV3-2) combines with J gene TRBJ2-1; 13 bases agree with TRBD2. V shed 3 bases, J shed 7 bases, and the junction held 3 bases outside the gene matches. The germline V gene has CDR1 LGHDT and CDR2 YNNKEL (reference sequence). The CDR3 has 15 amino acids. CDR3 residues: CASSHRLAGGNEQFF. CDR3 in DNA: TGTGCCAGCAGCCACCGACTAGCGGGGGGTAATGAGCAGTTCTTC.

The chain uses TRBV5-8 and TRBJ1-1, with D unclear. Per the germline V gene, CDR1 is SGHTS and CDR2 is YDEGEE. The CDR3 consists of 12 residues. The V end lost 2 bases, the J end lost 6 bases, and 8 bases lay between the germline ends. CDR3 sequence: CASSLPLPEAFF. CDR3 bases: TGTGCCAGCAGCTTACCACTACCTGAAGCTTTCTTT.